The clone carrying this TCR beta chain was seen a handful of times. The CDR3 length is 16 residues. Germline assignment: CDR1 SGHTA and CDR2 FQGNSA. V dropped 5 bases and J dropped 1 base, with 16 bases sitting between them. TCRdb re-called the RT-PCR reads with MiXCR, one entry per CDR3 protein. This table holds almost 700,000 distinct CDR3 sequences, 13% to 15% found once. The clonotype was recovered from a female donor in good health, serving as a healthy control. This chain joins TRBV7-2 and TRBJ2-3; D not resolved. The sequenced sample consisted of memory CD4+ T cells from blood. The CDR3: CASSVQMYAGTDTQYF. The CDR3 region has the DNA TGTGCCAGCAGCGTACAGATGTACGCGGGCACAGATACGCAGTATTTT.